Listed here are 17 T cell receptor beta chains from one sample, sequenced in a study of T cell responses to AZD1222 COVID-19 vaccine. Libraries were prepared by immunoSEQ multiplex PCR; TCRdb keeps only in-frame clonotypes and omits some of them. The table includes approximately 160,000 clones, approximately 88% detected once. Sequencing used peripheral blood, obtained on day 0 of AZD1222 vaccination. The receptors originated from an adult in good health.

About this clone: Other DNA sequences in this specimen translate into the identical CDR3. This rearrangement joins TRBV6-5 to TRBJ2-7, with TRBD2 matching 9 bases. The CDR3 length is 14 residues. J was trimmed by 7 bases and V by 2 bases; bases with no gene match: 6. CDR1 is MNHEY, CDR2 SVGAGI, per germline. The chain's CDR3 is CASSYGGLAGEQYF. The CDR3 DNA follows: TGTGCCAGCAGTTACGGGGGACTAGCAGGGGAGCAGTACTTC.

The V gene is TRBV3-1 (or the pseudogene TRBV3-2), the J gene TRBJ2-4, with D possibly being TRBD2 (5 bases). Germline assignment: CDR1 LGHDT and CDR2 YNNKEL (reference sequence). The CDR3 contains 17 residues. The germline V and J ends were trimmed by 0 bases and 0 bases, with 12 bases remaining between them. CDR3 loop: CASSQELRAGAKNIQYF. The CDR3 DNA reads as TGTGCCAGCAGCCAAGAATTGAGGGCAGGAGCCAAAAACATTCAGTACTTC.

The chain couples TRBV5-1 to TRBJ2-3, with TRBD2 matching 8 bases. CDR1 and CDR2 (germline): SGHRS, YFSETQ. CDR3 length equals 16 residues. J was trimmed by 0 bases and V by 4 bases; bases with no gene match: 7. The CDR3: CASSLTSGTSTDTQYF. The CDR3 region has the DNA TGCGCCAGCAGCCTTACTAGCGGAACTAGCACAGATACGCAGTATTTT. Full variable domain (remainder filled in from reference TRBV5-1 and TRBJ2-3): KAGVTQTPRYLIKTRGQQVTLSCSPISGHRSVSWYQQTPGQGLQFLFEYFSETQRNKGNFPGRFSGRQFSNSRSEMNVSTLELGDSALYLCASSLTSGTSTDTQYFGPGTRLTVL.

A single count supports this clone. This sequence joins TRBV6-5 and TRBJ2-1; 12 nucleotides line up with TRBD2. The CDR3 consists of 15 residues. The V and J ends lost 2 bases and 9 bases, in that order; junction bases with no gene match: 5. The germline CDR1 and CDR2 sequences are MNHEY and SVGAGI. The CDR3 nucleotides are TGTGCCAGCAGTTACGAGTCTAGCGGGAGGGGTGAGCAGTTCTTC. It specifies CASSYESSGRGEQFF.

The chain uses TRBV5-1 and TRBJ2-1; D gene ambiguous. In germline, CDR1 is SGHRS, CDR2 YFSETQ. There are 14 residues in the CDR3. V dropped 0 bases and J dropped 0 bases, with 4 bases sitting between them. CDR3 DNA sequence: TGCGCCAGCAGCTTGGGGAGCTCCTACAATGAGCAGTTCTTC. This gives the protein CASSLGSSYNEQFF.

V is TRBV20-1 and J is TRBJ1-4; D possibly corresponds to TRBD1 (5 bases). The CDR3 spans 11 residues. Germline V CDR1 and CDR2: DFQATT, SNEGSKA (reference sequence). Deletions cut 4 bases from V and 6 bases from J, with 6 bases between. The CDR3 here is CSAMGDEKLFF. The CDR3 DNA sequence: TGCAGTGCTATGGGGGATGAAAAACTGTTTTTT.

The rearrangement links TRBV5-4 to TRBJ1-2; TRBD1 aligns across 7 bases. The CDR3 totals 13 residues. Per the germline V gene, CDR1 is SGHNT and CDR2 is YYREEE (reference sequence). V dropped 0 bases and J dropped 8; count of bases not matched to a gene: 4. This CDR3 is CASSLDRGLGYTF. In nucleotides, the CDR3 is TGTGCCAGCAGCTTGGACAGGGGTTTAGGCTACACCTTC.

The CDR3 DNA follows: TGTGCCAGCAGCCCTGGGGCAACCGGGACTCCCGAGCAGTACTTC. Protein: CASSPGATGTPEQYF. The chain combines TRBV7-3 with TRBJ2-7; D perhaps matches TRBD2 (6 bases). Trimming stripped 5 bases from V and 6 bases from J, with 20 bases between. This CDR3 is 15 amino acids long. Per germline, CDR1 SGHTA and CDR2 FQGTGA.

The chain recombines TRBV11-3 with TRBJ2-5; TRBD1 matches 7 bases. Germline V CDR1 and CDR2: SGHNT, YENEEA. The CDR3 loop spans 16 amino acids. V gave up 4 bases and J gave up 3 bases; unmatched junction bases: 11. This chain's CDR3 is CASSSLGQLSKETQYF. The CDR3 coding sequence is TGTGCCAGCAGCTCGTTGGGACAGCTCTCCAAAGAGACCCAGTACTTC.

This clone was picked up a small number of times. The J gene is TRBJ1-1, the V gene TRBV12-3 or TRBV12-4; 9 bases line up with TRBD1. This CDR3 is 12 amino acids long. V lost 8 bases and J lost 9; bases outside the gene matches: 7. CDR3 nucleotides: TGTGCCAGCGGTCGAGGGACAGGGAAAGCTTTCTTT. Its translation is CASGRGTGKAFF.

The CDR3 loop reads CASSTRGTPGLGYTF. The CDR3 bases are TGTGCCAGCAGTACTAGAGGGACCCCGGGGTTAGGCTACACCTTC. This chain uses TRBV6-5 with TRBJ1-2, with a weak D call TRBD1 (5 bases). Trimming removed 5 bases from V and 8 bases from J, with 21 bases in between. The CDR3 consists of 15 residues. In germline, CDR1 is MNHEY, CDR2 SVGAGI.

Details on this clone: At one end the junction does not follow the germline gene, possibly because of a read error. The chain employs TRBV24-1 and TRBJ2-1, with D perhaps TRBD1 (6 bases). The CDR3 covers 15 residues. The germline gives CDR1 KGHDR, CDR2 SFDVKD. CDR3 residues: CATSNFRTDFNEQFF. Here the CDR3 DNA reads TGTGCCACCAGTAATTTCAGGACAGATTTTAATGAGCAGTTCTTC.

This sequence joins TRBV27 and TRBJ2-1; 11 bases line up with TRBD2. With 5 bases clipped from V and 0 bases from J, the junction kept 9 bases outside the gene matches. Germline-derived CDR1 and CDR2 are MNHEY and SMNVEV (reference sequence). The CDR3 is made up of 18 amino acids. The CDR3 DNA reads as TGTGCCAGCAGTGAACTAGCGGGAGTCTCTACCTCCTACAATGAGCAGTTCTTC. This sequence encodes CASSELAGVSTSYNEQFF.

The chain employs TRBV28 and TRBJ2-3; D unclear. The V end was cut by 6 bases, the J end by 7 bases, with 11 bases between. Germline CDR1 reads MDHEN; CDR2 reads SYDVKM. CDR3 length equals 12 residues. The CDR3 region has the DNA TGTGCCAGCAGCCTAGACCCGAATACGCAGTATTTT. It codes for CASSLDPNTQYF.

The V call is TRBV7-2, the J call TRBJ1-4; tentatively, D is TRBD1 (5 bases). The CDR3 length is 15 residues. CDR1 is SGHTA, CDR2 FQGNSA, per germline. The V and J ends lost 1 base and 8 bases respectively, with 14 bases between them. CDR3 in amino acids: CASSLGGTGMEKLFF. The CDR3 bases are TGTGCCAGCAGCTTAGGGGGGACCGGAATGGAAAAACTGTTTTTT.

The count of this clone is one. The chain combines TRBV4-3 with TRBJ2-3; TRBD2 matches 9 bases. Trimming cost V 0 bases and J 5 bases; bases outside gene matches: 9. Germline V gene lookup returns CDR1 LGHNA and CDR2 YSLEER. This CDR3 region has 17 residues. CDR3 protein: CASSQDRAGGPGDTQYF. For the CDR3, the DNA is TGCGCCAGCAGCCAAGATCGAGCGGGAGGACCCGGAGATACGCAGTATTTT.

Here the CDR3 DNA reads TGTGCCAGCAGCTTAGAACCCGGGAAAGTCGGCGATGAGCAGTTCTTC. Translating it yields CASSLEPGKVGDEQFF. The gene calls are TRBV11-2 and TRBJ2-1; D is possibly TRBD2 (5 bases). Deletions cut 0 bases from V and 8 bases from J, with 17 bases between. This CDR3 is 16 amino acids long. The germline V gene encodes CDR1 SGHAT and CDR2 FQNNGV.